This TCR beta chain was observed in a study of T cell changes during pregnancy in multiple sclerosis. The CDR3 sequence is 18 residues long. CDR1 and CDR2 from the germline V gene are SGHRS and YFSETQ. Germline trimming cut 0 bases from V and 4 bases from J; bases unmatched to any gene: 8. The table came from immunoSEQ multiplex PCR; TCRdb's copy has only in-frame clones and leaves some out. The data contain about 36,000 clones, 93% of them singletons. This TCR was recovered from a female donor with multiple sclerosis, enrolled in a pregnancy study. The sequencing used CD4+ T cells from peripheral blood mononuclear cells, collected in the first trimester of pregnancy. The chain has TRBV5-1 and TRBJ2-5, with TRBD2 identical over 14 bases. The CDR3 region is CASSLGGLAGASPETQYF. CDR3 coding DNA: TGCGCCAGCAGCTTGGGGGGACTAGCGGGAGCTAGCCCAGAGACCCAGTACTTC.